Each of the 29 T cell receptor beta chains below was sequenced from the same sample in a study of T cell clonality in common variable immunodeficiency. Using immunoSEQ multiplex PCR, the repertoire was profiled, and TCRdb retains in-frame clones only, with some absent. This sample carries under 40,000 clones, none of them present only once. The source material was peripheral blood mononuclear cells. These receptors were taken from a person aged 18 to 75 in good health.

In its sample, this clone was seen many times. The missing CDR3 end, 3 residues past where the read stops, is filled in from the germline J gene. V is TRBV19 and J is TRBJ1-2; D is ambiguous. The CDR3 contains 18 residues. The V end was cut by 4 bases, the J end by 1 base, with 22 bases between. The V gene's germline CDR1 is LNHDA and CDR2 SQIVND (reference sequence). Partial CDR3 DNA: TGTGCCAGTAGTACTCCCTCCACTCTTAGCAGAAGTAACTATGGC. It codes for CASSTPSTLSRSNYG. The entire CDR3 protein is CASSTPSTLSRSNYGYTF.

This clone was seen ten or more times. With the read ending 3 residues before the CDR3 end, the germline J gene is used to fill in that end. This chain connects TRBV3-1 (or the pseudogene TRBV3-2) to TRBJ2-1; 9 bases agree with TRBD1. The CDR3 runs 12 residues. V lost 11 bases to trimming and J lost 4 bases; unmatched junction nucleotides: 3. Per germline, CDR1 LGHDT and CDR2 YNNKEL (reference sequence). Incomplete CDR3 DNA: TGTGCCGGGGACAGGGAATACAATGAG. Translation: CAGDREYNE. The whole CDR3 sequence reads CAGDREYNEQFF.

Many counts were recorded for this clone. The DNA ends 3 residues before the CDR3 does, and the rest of the CDR3 is filled in from the germline J gene. The V and J genes are TRBV5-1 and TRBJ2-1; TRBD2 is a possible D gene (6 bases). Trimming took off 4 bases at V and 3 bases at J, with 14 bases between the two ends. The CDR3 has 15 amino acids. From germline, CDR1 is SGHRS and CDR2 YFSETQ. The sequenced part of the CDR3 DNA is TGCGCCAGCAGCGGTGCGGGGTACTACTACAATGAG. It specifies CASSGAGYYYNE. The whole CDR3 protein reads CASSGAGYYYNEQFF.

This clone was picked up many times. The CDR3 end falls 3 residues outside the read, so it is completed with the germline J gene. The chain joins TRBV5-4 to TRBJ2-1; 7 positions match TRBD1. CDR1 and CDR2 (germline): SGHNT, YYREEE (reference sequence). The CDR3 covers 16 residues. The V and J ends lost 3 bases and 0 bases, in that order; junction bases with no gene match: 6. CDR3 sequence: CASSSRTGNSYNEQFF. CDR3 DNA (partial): TGTGCCAGCAGCTCACGGACAGGTAACTCCTACAATGAG.

This clone was seen at least ten times. The read terminates 3 residues ahead of where the CDR3 ends, so the germline J gene completes it. The V and J genes are TRBV6-1 and TRBJ2-1; 8 positions match TRBD1. The CDR3 is made up of 13 amino acids. The germline V gene has CDR1 MNHNS and CDR2 SASEGT. The ends lost 2 bases at V and 9 bases at J; junction bases unmatched: 3. The CDR3 is CASSETGGAEQFF. The sequenced part of the CDR3 DNA is TGTGCCAGCAGTGAAACAGGGGGAGCTGAG.

This clone was observed at least ten times. The CDR3 DNA, read in part, is TGCAGTGCTAGAGATACTCGGCGGGAAGAGACC. Its protein product is CSARDTRREET. The complete CDR3 protein is CSARDTRREETQYF. The chain recombines TRBV20-1 with TRBJ2-5, with D maybe TRBD2 (5 bases). The CDR3 end lies 3 residues beyond the end of the read and is filled in from the germline J gene. This CDR3 is 14 amino acids long. Per germline, CDR1 DFQATT and CDR2 SNEGSKA (reference sequence). With 0 bases removed from V and 3 bases from J, the gap between germline ends came to 11 bases.

This clone was detected ten times or more. Read coverage stops 3 residues before the CDR3 terminus; the germline J gene supplies the remainder. The chain couples TRBV19 to TRBJ2-3; 9 nucleotides line up with TRBD2. Germline lookup yields CDR1 LNHDA and CDR2 SQIVND (reference sequence). With V trimmed by 2 bases and J by 4 bases, 13 bases remained unmatched. CDR3 length: 18 residues. The CDR3 reads CASSIFRGSGSSADTQYF. The CDR3 bases that were read are TGTGCCAGTAGTATATTTCGAGGTAGCGGGAGTAGCGCAGATACG.

In this sample, this clone turned up many times. The read comes to an end 3 residues before the CDR3 does, leaving the germline J gene to fill in the end. The genes are TRBV20-1 and TRBJ2-5, with 8 bases lining up with TRBD2. This CDR3 has 14 amino acids. V gave up 8 bases and J gave up 5 bases; unmatched junction bases: 13. From germline, CDR1 is DFQATT and CDR2 SNEGSKA (reference sequence). The CDR3 reads CSTRSGRGGETQYF. The CDR3 bases that were read are TGCAGTACCCGGAGCGGGAGAGGTGGGGAGACC.

The table lists this clone with a few counts. The read falls 3 residues short of the CDR3 end, and the missing part is taken from the germline J gene. The chain carries TRBV6-1 and TRBJ1-4; 7 nucleotides agree with TRBD1. Germline V gives CDR1 MNHNS, CDR2 SASEGT. The trim removed 1 base at V and 5 bases at J, leaving 4 bases unmatched. The CDR3 has 15 residues. This CDR3 is CASSEGGQRNEKLFF. The CDR3 DNA, read in part, is TGTGCCAGCAGTGAAGGGGGACAGAGAAATGAAAAA.

This clone was seen repeatedly, ten times or more. The DNA ends 3 residues before the CDR3 does, and the rest of the CDR3 is filled in from the germline J gene. The chain employs TRBV20-1 and TRBJ1-5; perhaps TRBD1 as D (5 bases). V gave up 2 bases and J gave up 6 bases, with 17 bases separating them. The CDR3 is 15 residues long. Germline values: CDR1 DFQATT, CDR2 SNEGSKA (reference sequence). The CDR3 protein is CSARKQDVVGQPQHF. The DNA read from the CDR3 is TGCAGTGCTAGAAAACAGGATGTTGTAGGTCAGCCC.

This clone has a count of ten or more. With the read ending 3 residues before the CDR3 end, the germline J gene is used to fill in that end. The genes are TRBV28 and TRBJ1-5, with D possibly matching TRBD1 (5 bases). This CDR3 is built from 15 residues. V gave up 7 bases and J gave up 6 bases, with 19 bases separating them. The germline gives CDR1 MDHEN, CDR2 SYDVKM. The CDR3 sequence: CASTLTGTPGQPQHF. CDR3 DNA (partial): TGTGCCAGCACCCTAACGGGGACTCCCGGTCAGCCC.

This clone was seen repeatedly, ten times or more. The missing CDR3 end, 3 residues past where the read stops, is filled in from the germline J gene. The chain recombines TRBV20-1 with TRBJ2-5; 7 positions match TRBD2. Trimming removed 3 bases from V and 4 bases from J; junction bases left unmatched: 14. The CDR3 consists of 16 residues. Germline V gene lookup returns CDR1 DFQATT and CDR2 SNEGSKA (reference sequence). Partial CDR3 DNA: TGCAGTGCTAGCCTTCTTCACCCGGGGGGAGGAGAGACC. Encoded protein: CSASLLHPGGGET. In full, the CDR3 reads CSASLLHPGGGETQYF.

This clone was found a few times. The CDR3 extends 3 residues past the end of the read, so its final part is completed from the germline J gene. The rearrangement joins TRBV30 to TRBJ1-2; no firm D call. Germline CDR1 reads GTSNPN; CDR2 reads SVGIG (reference sequence). There are 13 residues in the CDR3. The DNA read from the CDR3 is TGTGCCTGGGCCGGGGTCTCCTACAATGAC. Translating it yields CAWAGVSYND. The whole CDR3 reads CAWAGVSYNDYTF.

This clone has at least ten counts. The DNA ends 3 residues before the CDR3 does, and the rest of the CDR3 is filled in from the germline J gene. The chain has TRBV6-2 or TRBV6-3 and TRBJ2-3; possibly TRBD1 for D (6 bases). The V gene's germline CDR1 is MNHEY and CDR2 SVGEGT. V was pared by 0 bases and J by 0 bases, with 10 bases between. The CDR3 is made up of 16 amino acids. The CDR3: CASSYSDRPSTDTQYF. The sequenced part of the CDR3 DNA is TGTGCCAGCAGTTACTCGGACAGACCTAGCACAGATACG.

This clone was counted ten times or more. Coverage ceases 3 residues before the CDR3 finishes, and the germline J gene fills in the end. The chain uses TRBV6-2 or TRBV6-3 and TRBJ2-7; tentative D call: TRBD1 (5 bases). The germline V gene has CDR1 MNHEY and CDR2 SVGEGT. The germline V and J ends were trimmed by 2 bases and 0 bases, with 11 bases remaining between them. This CDR3 comprises 15 residues. CDR3 DNA (partial): TGTGCCAGCAGTTACATGCGGACAAGCTCCTACGAG. It codes for CASSYMRTSSYE. The whole CDR3 sequence is CASSYMRTSSYEQYF.

This clone was found many times. The read is 3 residues too short to cover the CDR3 end, so that end is filled in from the germline J gene. The chain links TRBV7-8 to TRBJ2-7; 7 positions match TRBD1. From germline, CDR1 is SGHVS and CDR2 FQNEAQ. Unmatched junction bases numbered 3, after V lost 1 base and J lost 6 bases. The CDR3 has 13 residues. This chain's CDR3 is CASSLGQGREQYF. The sequenced part of the CDR3 DNA is TGTGCCAGCAGCTTAGGACAGGGCCGCGAG.

This clone occurred many times. The missing CDR3 end, 3 residues past where the read stops, is filled in from the germline J gene. J is TRBJ2-2 and V is TRBV6-2 or TRBV6-3; TRBD1 matches at 9 bases. Trimming took 2 bases from V and 5 from J; bases not matched to a gene: 3. This CDR3 comprises 15 residues. Germline values: CDR1 MNHEY, CDR2 SVGEGT. The chain's CDR3 is CASSYNRGRTGELFF. The part of the CDR3 DNA that was read is TGTGCCAGCAGTTACAACAGGGGGCGTACCGGGGAG.

The table lists this clone with many counts. The read ends 3 residues before the CDR3 terminus; that terminus is restored from the germline J gene. The chain is built from TRBV29-1 and TRBJ1-2, with TRBD1 identical over 7 bases. Trimming at V came to 4 bases and at J to 6 bases, leaving 8 bases not matched to a gene. The germline V gene has CDR1 SQVTM and CDR2 ANQGSEA. The CDR3 is 13 residues long. The sequenced part of the CDR3 DNA is TGCAGCGTTGCTGAACAGGGGCAGAATGGC. It translates to CSVAEQGQNG. The entire CDR3 is CSVAEQGQNGYTF.

There are many counts of this clone. The CDR3 goes on 3 residues after the read ends, and that part is filled in from the germline J gene. The rearrangement links TRBV19 to TRBJ2-1; tentative D call: TRBD1 (6 bases). The CDR3 spans 14 residues. Looked up from germline, CDR1 is LNHDA and CDR2 is SQIVND (reference sequence). Deletions cut 6 bases from V and 4 bases from J, with 13 bases between. The CDR3 loop is CASSAGEGYNEQFF. The sequenced CDR3 bases are TGTGCCAGTAGCGCAGGGGAAGGGTACAATGAG.

This clone was seen repeatedly, ten times or more. The CDR3 end falls 3 residues outside the read, so it is completed with the germline J gene. V gene TRBV20-1 combines with J gene TRBJ1-1, with D possibly being TRBD1 (5 bases). The CDR3 consists of 13 residues. The germline CDR1 and CDR2 sequences are DFQATT and SNEGSKA (reference sequence). The CDR3 here is CSAARQGLTEAFF. Incomplete CDR3 DNA: TGCAGTGCTGCACGTCAGGGTTTAACAGAA.

This clone was seen at least ten times. The read falls 3 residues short of the CDR3 end, and the missing part is taken from the germline J gene. This chain links TRBV7-9 with TRBJ2-1, with 11 bases identical to TRBD2. Germline trimming cut 5 bases from V and 6 bases from J; bases unmatched to any gene: 3. Germline CDR1 is SEHNR and CDR2 is FQNEAQ (reference sequence). The CDR3 extends over 14 amino acids. The sequenced part of the CDR3 DNA is TGTGCCAGCAGCCAAGGGACTAGCGGCAATGAG. It yields the protein CASSQGTSGNE. The full CDR3 is CASSQGTSGNEQFF. Drawing the rest from reference TRBV7-9 and TRBJ2-1, the complete variable domain is DTGVSQNPRHKITKRGQNVTFRCDPISEHNRLYWYRQTLGQGPEFLTYFQNEAQLEKSRLLSDRFSAERPKGSFSTLEIQRTEQGDSAMYLCASSQGTSGNEQFFGPGTRLTVL.

This clone appeared many times. The read is 3 residues too short to cover the CDR3 end, so that end is filled in from the germline J gene. V usage is TRBV5-6 and J usage is TRBJ2-3; 7 bases are a match to TRBD2. CDR1 is SGHDT and CDR2 is YYEEEE in the germline V gene. The junction had 6 bases not matched to a gene; V was cut back by 1 base and J by 4 bases. The CDR3 runs to 15 residues. The CDR3: CASSLMRERPDTQYF. CDR3 DNA, as far as it was read: TGTGCCAGCAGCTTGATGCGGGAGAGACCAGATACG.

There are many counts of this clone. The missing CDR3 end, 3 residues past where the read stops, is filled in from the germline J gene. This chain links TRBV19 with TRBJ1-5; D perhaps matches TRBD1 (6 bases). This CDR3 contains 15 residues. V was shortened by 8 bases and J by 5 bases, with 19 bases between the two germline ends. Germline loops: CDR1 LNHDA, CDR2 SQIVND (reference sequence). The CDR3 bases that were read are TGTGCCAGTGCGATCGTGACAGGTACCTATCAGCCC. This translates into CASAIVTGTYQP. The whole CDR3 is CASAIVTGTYQPQHF.

This clone was observed at least ten times. Coverage ceases 3 residues before the CDR3 finishes, and the germline J gene fills in the end. This chain joins TRBV20-1 and TRBJ1-1, with a tentative D call TRBD1 (5 bases). Germline loops: CDR1 DFQATT, CDR2 SNEGSKA (reference sequence). The CDR3 is 16 amino acids. Trimming removed 3 bases from V and 1 base from J, with 18 bases in between. The DNA read from the CDR3 is TGCAGTGCTAGGAGGCCAGGGAAAGGGAGGAACACTGAA. Amino acids: CSARRPGKGRNTE. The full CDR3 is CSARRPGKGRNTEAFF.

At least ten counts were recorded for this clone. From the germline J gene comes the end of the CDR3, since the read stops 3 residues before it. The V gene is TRBV27, the J gene TRBJ2-3; D remains unclear. The CDR3 sequence is 12 residues long. The V gene lost 7 bases and the J gene lost 6 bases, with 11 bases spanning the gap. In germline, CDR1 is MNHEY, CDR2 SMNVEV (reference sequence). The covered CDR3 bases are TGTGCCAGCACCCGCTCCGGGGATACG. This sequence encodes CASTRSGDT. The complete CDR3 reads CASTRSGDTQYF.

This clone was counted many times. The observed sequence ends 3 residues before the CDR3 terminus, with the missing tail filled in from the germline J gene. The chain recombines TRBV20-1 with TRBJ2-5; 7 bases line up with TRBD2. The V and J ends lost 5 bases and 2 bases, in that order; junction bases with no gene match: 8. This CDR3 is built from 14 residues. Looked up from germline, CDR1 is DFQATT and CDR2 is SNEGSKA (reference sequence). The sequenced part of the CDR3 DNA is TGCAGTGCTGGTATTCCTAGCGGACAAGAGACC. It is translated as CSAGIPSGQET. The entire CDR3 protein reads CSAGIPSGQETQYF.

This clone was detected many times. The read ends 3 residues before the CDR3 terminus; that terminus is restored from the germline J gene. The V and J genes are TRBV29-1 and TRBJ2-1; D is possibly TRBD1 (6 bases). The germline gives CDR1 SQVTM, CDR2 ANQGSEA. Between the trimmed V and J ends, which lost 4 bases and 4 bases, there was a span of 14 bases. The CDR3 spans 14 residues. CDR3 amino acids: CSVVPGTSYNEQFF. CDR3 bases read: TGCAGCGTTGTGCCCGGGACATCTTACAATGAG.

This clone was picked up many times. CDR3 protein: CASSIGGLAQETQYF. The CDR3 bases that were read are TGTGCCAGTAGTATTGGGGGCTTGGCACAAGAGACC. V is TRBV19 and J is TRBJ2-5; a weak D match, TRBD1 (6 bases). The read terminates 3 residues before the CDR3 end, so the remaining end is supplied by the germline J gene. The CDR3 consists of 15 residues. Germline V gene sequence: CDR1 LNHDA, CDR2 SQIVND (reference sequence). V was trimmed by 3 bases and J by 2 bases, leaving 13 bases between them.

In this sample, this clone turned up many times. Read coverage stops 3 residues before the CDR3 terminus; the germline J gene supplies the remainder. This chain joins TRBV19 and TRBJ1-2; 9 nucleotides line up with TRBD1. Germline V gives CDR1 LNHDA, CDR2 SQIVND (reference sequence). V trimming: 5 bases; J trimming: 4 bases; junction bases outside the gene matches: 8. CDR3 length: 15 residues. The covered CDR3 bases are TGTGCCAGTAGTTCCCGGACAGGGGTGGGCTATGGC. This codes for CASSSRTGVGYG. The CDR3 as a whole reads CASSSRTGVGYGYTF.